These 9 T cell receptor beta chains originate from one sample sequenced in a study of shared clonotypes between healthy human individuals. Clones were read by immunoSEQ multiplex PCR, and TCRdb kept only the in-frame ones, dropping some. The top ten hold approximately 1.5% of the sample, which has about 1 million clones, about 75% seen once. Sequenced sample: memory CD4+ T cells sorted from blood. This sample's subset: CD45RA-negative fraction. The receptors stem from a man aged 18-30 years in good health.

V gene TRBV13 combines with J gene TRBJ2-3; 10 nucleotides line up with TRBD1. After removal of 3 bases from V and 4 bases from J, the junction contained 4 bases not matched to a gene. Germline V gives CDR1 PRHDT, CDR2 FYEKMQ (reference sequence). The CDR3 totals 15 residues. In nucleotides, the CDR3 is TGTGCCAGCAGCTTTAGGGACAGGGGACCAGATACGCAGTATTTT. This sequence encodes CASSFRDRGPDTQYF.

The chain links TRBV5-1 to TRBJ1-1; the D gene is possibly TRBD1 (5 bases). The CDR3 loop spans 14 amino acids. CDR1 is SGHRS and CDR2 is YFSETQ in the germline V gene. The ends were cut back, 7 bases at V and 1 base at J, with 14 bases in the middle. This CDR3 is CASLGSQGNTEAFF. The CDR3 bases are TGCGCCAGCTTAGGAAGTCAGGGGAACACTGAAGCTTTCTTT.

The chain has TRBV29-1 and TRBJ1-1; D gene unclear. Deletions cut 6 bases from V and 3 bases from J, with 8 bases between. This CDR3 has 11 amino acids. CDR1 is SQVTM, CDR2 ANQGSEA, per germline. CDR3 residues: CSVLGDTEAFF. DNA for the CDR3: TGCAGCGTCCTTGGGGACACTGAAGCTTTCTTT. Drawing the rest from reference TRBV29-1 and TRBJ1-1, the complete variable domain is SAVISQKPSRDICQRGTSLTIQCQVDSQVTMMFWYRQQPGQSLTLIATANQGSEATYESGFVIDKFPISRPNLTFSTLTVSNMSPEDSSIYLCSVLGDTEAFFGQGTRLTVV.

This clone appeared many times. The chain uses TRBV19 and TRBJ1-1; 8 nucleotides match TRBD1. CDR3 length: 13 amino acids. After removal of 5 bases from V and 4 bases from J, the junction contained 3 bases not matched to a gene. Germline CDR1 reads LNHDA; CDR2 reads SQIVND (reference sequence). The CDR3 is CASSLTGGTEAFF. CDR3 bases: TGTGCCAGTAGTCTTACAGGGGGCACTGAAGCTTTCTTT.

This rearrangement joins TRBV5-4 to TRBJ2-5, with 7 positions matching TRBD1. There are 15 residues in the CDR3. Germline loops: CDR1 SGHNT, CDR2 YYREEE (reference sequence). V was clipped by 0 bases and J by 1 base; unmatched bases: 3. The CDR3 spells CASSLGQGFQETQYF. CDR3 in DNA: TGTGCCAGCAGCTTGGGACAGGGATTCCAAGAGACCCAGTACTTC.

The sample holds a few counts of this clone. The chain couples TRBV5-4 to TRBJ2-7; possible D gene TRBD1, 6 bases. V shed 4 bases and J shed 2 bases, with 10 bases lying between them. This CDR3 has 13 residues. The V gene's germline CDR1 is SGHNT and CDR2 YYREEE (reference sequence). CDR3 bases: TGTGCCAGCAGCACCAGGGGAACCTACGAGCAGTACTTC. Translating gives CASSTRGTYEQYF.

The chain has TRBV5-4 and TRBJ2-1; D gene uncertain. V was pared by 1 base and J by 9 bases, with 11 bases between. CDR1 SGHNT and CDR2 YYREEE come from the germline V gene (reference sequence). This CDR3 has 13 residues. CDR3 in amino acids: CASSLSIGGEQFF. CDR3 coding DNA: TGTGCCAGCAGCTTGTCAATCGGCGGTGAGCAGTTCTTC.

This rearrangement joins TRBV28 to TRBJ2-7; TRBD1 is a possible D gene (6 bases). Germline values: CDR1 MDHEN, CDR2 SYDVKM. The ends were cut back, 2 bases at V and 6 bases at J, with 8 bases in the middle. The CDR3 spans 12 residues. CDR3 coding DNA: TGTGCCAGCAGTTTAAAAGGGGGCGAGCAGTACTTC. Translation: CASSLKGGEQYF.

In DNA form, the CDR3 reads TGCAGCGCCGGGTCATCGGAAAAGTACACAGATACGCAGTATTTT. It is translated as CSAGSSEKYTDTQYF. This sequence joins TRBV29-1 and TRBJ2-3; D is undetermined. Trimming removed 7 bases from V and 2 bases from J, with 19 bases in between. The V gene's germline CDR1 is SQVTM and CDR2 ANQGSEA. The CDR3 loop spans 15 amino acids.